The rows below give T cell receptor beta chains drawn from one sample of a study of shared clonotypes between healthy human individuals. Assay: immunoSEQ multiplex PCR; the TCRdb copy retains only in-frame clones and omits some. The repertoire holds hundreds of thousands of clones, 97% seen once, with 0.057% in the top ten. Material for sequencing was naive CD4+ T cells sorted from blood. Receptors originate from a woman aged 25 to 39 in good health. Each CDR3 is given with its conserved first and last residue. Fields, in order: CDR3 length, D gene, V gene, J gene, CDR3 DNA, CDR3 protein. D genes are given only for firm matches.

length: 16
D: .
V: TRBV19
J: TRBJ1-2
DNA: TGTGCCAGTAATTCGTACGGGAGCCCTTCGAACTATGGCTACACCTTC
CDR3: CASNSYGSPSNYGYTF

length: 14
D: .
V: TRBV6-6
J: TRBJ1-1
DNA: TGTGCCAGCAGCACAATCGGCCAGGAAGGGTCAGCTTTCTTT
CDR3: CASSTIGQEGSAFF

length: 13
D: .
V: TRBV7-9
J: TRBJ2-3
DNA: TGTGCCAGCAGCCCCGGGAACGCAGATACGCAGTATTTT
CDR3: CASSPGNADTQYF

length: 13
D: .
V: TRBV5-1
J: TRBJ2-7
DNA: TGCGCCAGCAGCGCTTGGAACAACGACGAGCAGTACTTC
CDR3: CASSAWNNDEQYF

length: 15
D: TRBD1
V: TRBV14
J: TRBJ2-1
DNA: TGTGCCAGCAGCCTGGGACAGGGATTATACAATGAGCAGTTCTTC
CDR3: CASSLGQGLYNEQFF

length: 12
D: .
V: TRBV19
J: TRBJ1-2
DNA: TGTGCCAGTACCCTCGGTGGGGGCGGCTACACCTTC
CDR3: CASTLGGGGYTF

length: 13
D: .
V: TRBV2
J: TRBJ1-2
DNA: TGTGCCACCTCCGGGACGGGCAACTATGGCTACACCTTC
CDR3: CATSGTGNYGYTF

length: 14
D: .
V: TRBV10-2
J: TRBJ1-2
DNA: TGCGCCAGCAGTGCGGGGACCGGCTCCTATGGCTACACCTTC
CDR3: CASSAGTGSYGYTF

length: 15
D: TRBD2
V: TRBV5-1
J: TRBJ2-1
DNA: TGCGCCAGCAGGTTGACTAGCGGGAGTGCGAATGAGCAGTTCTTC
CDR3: CASRLTSGSANEQFF

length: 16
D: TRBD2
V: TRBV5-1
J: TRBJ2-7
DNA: TGCGCCAGCAGCGGCGGGGGAGGACTTCTTCCCTACGAGCAGTACTTC
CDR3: CASSGGGGLLPYEQYF

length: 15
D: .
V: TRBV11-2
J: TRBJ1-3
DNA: TGTGCCAGCAGCTTAGTGCTGGGGATGGGAAACACCATATATTTT
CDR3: CASSLVLGMGNTIYF

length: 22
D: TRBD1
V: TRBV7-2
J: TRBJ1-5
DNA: TGTGCCAGCAGCTTAGCCCCAGGGCTATCGCGACAGGGGATTAGATTCAATCAGCCCCAGCATTTT
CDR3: CASSLAPGLSRQGIRFNQPQHF

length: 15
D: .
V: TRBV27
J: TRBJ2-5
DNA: TGTGCCAGCCACCCGTTCCCAGGGCCCCAAGAGACCCAGTACTTC
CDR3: CASHPFPGPQETQYF

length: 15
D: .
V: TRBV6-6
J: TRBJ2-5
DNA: TGTGCCAGCAGTTACTCGTCCGGGAGCAGAGAGACCCAGTACTTC
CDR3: CASSYSSGSRETQYF

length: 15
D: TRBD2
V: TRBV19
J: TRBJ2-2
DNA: TGTGCCAGTAGTATTCAGAGCGGGAGCCCCGGGGAGCTGTTTTTT
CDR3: CASSIQSGSPGELFF